This T cell receptor beta chain was recorded in a study of blood T cell repertoires in COVID-19. Study overall: Sites in the United States, Italy and Spain provided acute and convalescent COVID-19 samples. Sources were T cells, B-cell-depleted T cells, or PBMCs; the material itself was cDNA or gDNA.

V was shortened by 5 bases and J by 4 bases, with 11 bases between the two germline ends. Germline CDR1 is SNHLY and CDR2 is FYNNEI. The CDR3 loop spans 14 amino acids. Source study methods: Reference gene primers were amplified, and this amplification served to estimate nucleated cell counts. Measured with immunoSEQ multiplex PCR; TCRdb has only the in-frame clones, and not every one. V and J calls and clone size are those listed in that table; D and trimming were worked out from the DNA. The sample has 110,000 or so clones; just over 70% are singletons. The TCR sequence derives from a woman aged 40 to 55 with acute or convalescent COVID-19. The sequenced sample was peripheral blood. The chain carries TRBV2 and TRBJ2-2, with no clear D. The CDR3 region is CASSMGQSTGELFF. For the CDR3, the DNA is TGTGCCAGCAGTATGGGCCAGAGCACCGGGGAGCTGTTTTTT.